This T cell receptor (beta chain) was recorded in a study of regulatory T cells in long-lasting Graves disease. Study summary: The study counted Graves' disease as persistent given over 5 years of antithyroid drugs and positive TSH receptor antibodies. Study-level results: Persistent patients had more shared public clonotypes (roughly 2,500) than new patients (about 870). Thyroid tissue was not sampled; only peripheral blood was.

Remarks on this clonotype: The antigen is undetermined.

The time point was: persistent/refractory GD, antithyroid drugs over 5 years with positive TRAb. With RNA extracted from PBMCs as input, the TCR library was made. Relying on iRepertoire HTBI primers and Arm-PCR of CDR3 regions, the team built TCR beta libraries. TCRdb passed the multiplex PCR reads through MiXCR, listing each CDR3 protein once. The profile shows roughly 450,000 distinct CDR3 sequences, less than 25% of them singletons. Specimen: peripheral blood mononuclear cells (PBMCs), collected when the disease was refractory, from a patient treated with antithyroid drugs. This TCR derives from a female donor with Graves disease.

The CDR3 protein is CSARESGAIHQPQHF. CDR3 sequence (DNA): TGCAGTGCTAGAGAGTCCGGGGCCATACATCAGCCCCAGCATTTT. The chain is built from TRBV20-1 and TRBJ1-5, with D perhaps matching TRBD1 (5 bases). V was trimmed by 0 bases and J by 5 bases, leaving 14 bases between them. CDR3 size: 15 residues. Germline lookup yields CDR1 DFQATT and CDR2 SNEGSKA (reference sequence).